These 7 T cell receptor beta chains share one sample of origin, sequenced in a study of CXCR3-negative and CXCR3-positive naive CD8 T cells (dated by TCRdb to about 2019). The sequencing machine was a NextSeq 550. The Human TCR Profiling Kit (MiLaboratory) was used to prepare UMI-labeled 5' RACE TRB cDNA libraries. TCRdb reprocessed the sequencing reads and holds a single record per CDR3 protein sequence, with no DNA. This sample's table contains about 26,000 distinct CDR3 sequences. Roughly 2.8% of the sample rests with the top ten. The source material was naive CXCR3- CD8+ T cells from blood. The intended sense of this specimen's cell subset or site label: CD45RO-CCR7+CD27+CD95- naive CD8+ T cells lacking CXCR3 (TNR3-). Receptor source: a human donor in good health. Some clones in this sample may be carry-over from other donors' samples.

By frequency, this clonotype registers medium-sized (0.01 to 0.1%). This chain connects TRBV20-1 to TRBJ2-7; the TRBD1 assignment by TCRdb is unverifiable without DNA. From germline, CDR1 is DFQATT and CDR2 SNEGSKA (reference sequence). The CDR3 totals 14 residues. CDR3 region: CSATTGTASYEQYF.

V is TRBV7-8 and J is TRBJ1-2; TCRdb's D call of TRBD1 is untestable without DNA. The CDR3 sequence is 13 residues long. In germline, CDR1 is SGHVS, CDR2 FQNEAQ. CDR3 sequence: CASSRTDQYGYTF.

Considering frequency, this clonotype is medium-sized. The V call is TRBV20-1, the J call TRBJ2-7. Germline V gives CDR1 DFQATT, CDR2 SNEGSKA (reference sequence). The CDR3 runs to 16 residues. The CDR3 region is CSARELDEAGLYEQYF.

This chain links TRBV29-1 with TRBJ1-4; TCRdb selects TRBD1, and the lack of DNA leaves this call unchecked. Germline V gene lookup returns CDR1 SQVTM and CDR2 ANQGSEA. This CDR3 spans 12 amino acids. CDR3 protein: CSAVGGDEKLFF. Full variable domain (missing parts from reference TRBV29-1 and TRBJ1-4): SAVISQKPSRDICQRGTSLTIQCQVDSQVTMMFWYRQQPGQSLTLIATANQGSEATYESGFVIDKFPISRPNLTFSTLTVSNMSPEDSSIYLCSAVGGDEKLFFGSGTQLSVL.

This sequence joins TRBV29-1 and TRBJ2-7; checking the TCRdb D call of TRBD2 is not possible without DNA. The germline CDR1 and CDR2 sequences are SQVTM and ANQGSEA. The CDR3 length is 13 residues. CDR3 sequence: CRPGRVRTYEQYF.

The CDR3 protein is CSARDATGFTEAFF. The V gene is TRBV20-1, the J gene TRBJ1-1; the TCRdb D gene call, TRBD1, has no DNA to confirm it. This CDR3 is 14 amino acids long. Per the germline V gene, CDR1 is DFQATT and CDR2 is SNEGSKA (reference sequence).

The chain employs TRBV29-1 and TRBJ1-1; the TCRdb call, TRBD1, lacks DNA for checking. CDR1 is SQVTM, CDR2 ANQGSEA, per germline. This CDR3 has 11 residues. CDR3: CSGTGGAEAFF.